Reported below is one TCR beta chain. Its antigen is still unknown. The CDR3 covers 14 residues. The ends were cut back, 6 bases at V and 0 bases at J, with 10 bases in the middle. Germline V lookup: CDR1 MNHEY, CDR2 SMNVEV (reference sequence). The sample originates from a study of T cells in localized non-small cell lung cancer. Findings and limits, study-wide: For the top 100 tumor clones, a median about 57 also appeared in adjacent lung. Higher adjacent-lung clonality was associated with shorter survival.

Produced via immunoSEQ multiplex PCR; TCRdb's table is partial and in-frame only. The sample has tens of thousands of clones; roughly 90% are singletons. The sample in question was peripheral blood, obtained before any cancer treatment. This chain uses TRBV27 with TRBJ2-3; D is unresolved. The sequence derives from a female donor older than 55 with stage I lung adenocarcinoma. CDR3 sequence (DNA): TGTGCCAGCAGGGCCTGGGGTAGCACAGATACGCAGTATTTT. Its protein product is CASRAWGSTDTQYF.